A single sample gave rise to the 14 T cell receptor beta chains below, sequenced in a study of CD8+CD57+ T cells in acquired aplastic anemia. Genomic DNA templated the TCR beta VDJ and CDR3 profiling. TCRdb fed the reads into MiXCR, producing one record per CDR3 protein. The data show 350,000 to 450,000 distinct CDR3 sequences, 55% to 70% seen once. The specimen was sorted CD4+, CD8+, or CD8+CD57+ T cells (not recorded which) from PBMCs. These receptors were obtained from a human donor in good health, serving as a control.

As for this clonotype: The CDR3 does not close with the conserved phenylalanine or tryptophan, likely indicating a read error. The DNA is omitted, as the CDR3 cannot be located on it reliably, and the CDR3 follows TCRdb's listing. The chain is built from TRBV7-2 and TRBJ2-5; the table's D call of TRBD1 was not tested on the DNA. The germline gives CDR1 SGHTA, CDR2 FQGNSA. The CDR3 is 14 amino acids in total, end residues counted. The CDR3 here is CASSLGGQASGNTI.

To note about this clonotype: Compared with germline, one end of the junction differs, possibly owing to a read error. The chain carries TRBV5-1 and TRBJ1-2; the match to TRBD1 covers 9 bases. Germline V gene lookup returns CDR1 SGHRS and CDR2 YFSETQ. This CDR3 is built from 14 residues. The CDR3 DNA sequence: TGTGCCAGCAGTGTATGGACAGGGGTTGGTGGCTACACCTTC. Translation: CASSVWTGVGGYTF.

A word on this clonotype: Here the CDR3 omits its conserved ending phenylalanine or tryptophan, so a read error is the likely source. The DNA is left out, because the CDR3 cannot be placed on it with certainty; the CDR3 is given as TCRdb lists it. The chain carries TRBV19 and TRBJ1-3. The germline gives CDR1 LNHDA, CDR2 SQIVND (reference sequence). The CDR3 has 16 residues if both end residues are counted. The CDR3 sequence is CASSMRGTGAGKTLYV.

This clonotype was seen ten or more times. The chain links TRBV3-2 to TRBJ2-3. TRBV3-2 is shown as a pseudogene. The CDR3 is made up of 14 amino acids. This CDR3 reads CASSQFPSTDTQYF. The CDR3 bases are TGTGCCAGCAGCCAATTCCCTAGCACAGATACGCAGTATTTT.

A note on this clonotype: Relative to the germline gene, one junction end is altered; a read error may explain this. The chain carries TRBV7-3 and TRBJ2-2; D might be TRBD2 (6 bases). CDR1 SGHTA and CDR2 FQGTGA come from the germline V gene. The length of the CDR3 is 15 residues. This chain's CDR3 is CASNRQGGITGGLFF. DNA of the CDR3: TGTGCCAGTAACCGGCAGGGTGGTATCACCGGGGGGCTGTTTTTT.

The V and J genes are TRBV11-2 and TRBJ2-2; no clear D gene. CDR1 and CDR2 (germline): SGHAT, FQNNGV. The V end lost 4 bases, the J end lost 14 bases, and 26 bases lay between the germline ends. The CDR3 consists of 16 residues. CDR3 sequence (DNA): TGTGCCAGCAGCTCACAACATGGCGTAAACACCAAAAACCTGTTTTTT. Its translation is CASSSQHGVNTKNLFF.

This chain uses TRBV5-6 with TRBJ1-1; no reliable D call. The CDR3 consists of 14 residues. Deletions cut 4 bases from V and 3 bases from J, with 13 bases between. Germline CDR1 reads SGHDT; CDR2 reads YYEEEE. CDR3 protein: CASSEGRVDTEAFF. Written as DNA, the CDR3 is TGTGCCAGCAGCGAAGGTCGGGTCGACACTGAAGCTTTCTTT.

This clonotype came up once. V gene TRBV7-8 combines with J gene TRBJ1-1; D is uncertain. The CDR3 is made up of 16 amino acids. Per germline, CDR1 SGHVS and CDR2 FQNEAQ. Between the trimmed V and J ends, which lost 5 bases and 5 bases, there was a span of 21 bases. The CDR3 here is CASSVGPGSGETEAFF. The DNA for the CDR3 is TGTGCCAGCAGCGTAGGTCCCGGGTCCGGGGAGACTGAAGCTTTCTTT. Based on the CDR3 plus reference TRBV7-8 and TRBJ1-1, the full variable domain is GAGVSQSPRYKVAKRGQDVALRCDPISGHVSLFWYQQALGQGPEFLTYFQNEAQLDKSGLPSDRFFAERPEGSVSTLKIQRTQQEDSAVYLCASSVGPGSGETEAFFGQGTRLTVV.

This clonotype was observed at least ten times. This chain links TRBV5-4 with TRBJ2-3; 8 bases are shared with TRBD1. The CDR3 contains 16 residues. The ends lost 0 bases at V and 2 bases at J; junction bases unmatched: 5. The germline gives CDR1 SGHNT, CDR2 YYREEE (reference sequence). The CDR3 bases are TGTGCCAGCAGCTTGGCGTCAGGGGGCCTCACAGATACGCAGTATTTT. Translating it yields CASSLASGGLTDTQYF.

Many counts were recorded for this clonotype. This chain uses TRBV15 with TRBJ2-7; D ambiguous. The ends were cut back, 0 bases at V and 1 base at J, with 10 bases in the middle. The CDR3 sequence is 15 residues long. Per germline, CDR1 LNHNV and CDR2 YYDKDF (reference sequence). CDR3 in DNA: TGTGCCACCAGCAGAGATAGCCCAGGATCCTACGAGCAGTACTTC. It is translated as CATSRDSPGSYEQYF.

As regards this clonotype: It is likely a read error, because the conserved phenylalanine at the end of the CDR3 is missing. The DNA is left out, because the CDR3 cannot be placed on it with certainty; the CDR3 is given as TCRdb lists it. This sequence joins TRBV7-9 and TRBJ1-6; the table's TRBD1 call for D was not verified on the DNA. The germline V gene encodes CDR1 SEHNR and CDR2 FQNEAQ (reference sequence). With termini counted, the CDR3 has 13 amino acids. The CDR3: CASSYRLGTGVTM.

This sequence joins TRBV7-2 and TRBJ2-5; D unresolved. Germline CDR1 reads SGHTA; CDR2 reads FQGNSA. CDR3 length: 15 residues. V lost 1 base and J lost 7, with 16 bases in between. The CDR3 nucleotides are TGTGCCAGCAGCTTAGGGGTCTGGGCAGAAGTGACCCAGTACTTC. It translates to CASSLGVWAEVTQYF.

The chain joins TRBV20-1 to TRBJ1-6; D remains ambiguous. This CDR3 region has 14 residues. Trimming took 0 bases from V and 11 from J, leaving 14 bases between them. CDR1 is DFQATT and CDR2 is SNEGSKA in the germline V gene (reference sequence). Here the CDR3 DNA reads TGCAGTGCTAGAGACGGCCGGGGTGCTGCACCCCTCCACTTT. It is translated as CSARDGRGAAPLHF.

In this sample, this clonotype turned up a few times. A single base separates this from a much larger clone, so it may be a read error. The rearrangement joins TRBV10-3 to TRBJ1-1; D may be TRBD1 (5 bases). This CDR3 region has 11 residues. V dropped 3 bases and J dropped 11 bases, with 10 bases sitting between them. Per the germline V gene, CDR1 is ENHRY and CDR2 is SYGVKD. The CDR3 reads CAISEGAGAFF. The CDR3 DNA reads TGTGCCATCAGTGAAGGGGCGGGTGCTTTCTTT.